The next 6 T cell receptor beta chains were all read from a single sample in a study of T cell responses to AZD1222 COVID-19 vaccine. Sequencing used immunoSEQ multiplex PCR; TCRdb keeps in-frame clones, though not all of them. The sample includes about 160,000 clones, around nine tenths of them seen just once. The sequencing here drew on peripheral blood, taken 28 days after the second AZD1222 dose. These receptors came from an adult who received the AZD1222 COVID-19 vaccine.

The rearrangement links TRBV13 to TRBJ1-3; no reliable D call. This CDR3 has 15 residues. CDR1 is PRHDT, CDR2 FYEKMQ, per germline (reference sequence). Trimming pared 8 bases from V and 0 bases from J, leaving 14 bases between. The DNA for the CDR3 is TGTGCCAGCCTGGATCAGCGTAACTCTGGAAACACCATATATTTT. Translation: CASLDQRNSGNTIYF.

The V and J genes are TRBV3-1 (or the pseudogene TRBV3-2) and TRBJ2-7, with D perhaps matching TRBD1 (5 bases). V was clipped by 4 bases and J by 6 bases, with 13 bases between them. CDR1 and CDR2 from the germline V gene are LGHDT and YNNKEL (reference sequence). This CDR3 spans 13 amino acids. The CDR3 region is CASSRRTSREQYF. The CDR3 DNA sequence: TGTGCCAGCAGCCGACGGACATCCCGCGAGCAGTACTTC.

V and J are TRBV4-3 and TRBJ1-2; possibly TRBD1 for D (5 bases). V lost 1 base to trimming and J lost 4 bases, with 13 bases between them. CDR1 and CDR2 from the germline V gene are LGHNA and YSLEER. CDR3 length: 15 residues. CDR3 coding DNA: TGCGCCAGCAGCCAAGGTGCGGGACCCACCTATGGCTACACCTTC. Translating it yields CASSQGAGPTYGYTF.

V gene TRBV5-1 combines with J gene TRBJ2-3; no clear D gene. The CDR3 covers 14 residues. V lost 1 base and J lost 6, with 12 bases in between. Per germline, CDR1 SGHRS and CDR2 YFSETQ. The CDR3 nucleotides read TGCGCCAGCAGCTTGACGTTAGACACGGATACGCAGTATTTT. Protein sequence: CASSLTLDTDTQYF.

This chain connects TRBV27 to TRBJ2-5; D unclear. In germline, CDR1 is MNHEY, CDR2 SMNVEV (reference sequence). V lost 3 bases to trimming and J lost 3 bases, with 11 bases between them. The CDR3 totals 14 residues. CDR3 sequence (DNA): TGTGCCAGCAGTTTCCTAAGCAGGAAAGAGACCCAGTACTTC. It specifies CASSFLSRKETQYF.

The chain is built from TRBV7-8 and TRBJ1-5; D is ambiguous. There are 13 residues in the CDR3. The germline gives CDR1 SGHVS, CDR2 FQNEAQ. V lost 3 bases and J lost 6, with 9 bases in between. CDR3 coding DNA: TGTGCCAGCAGCTTTAGAGGTATTCAGCCCCAGCATTTT. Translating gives CASSFRGIQPQHF.